This TCR beta chain was captured in a study of blood T cell repertoires in COVID-19. In the study's own analysis: Amplifying reference gene primers gave estimates of nucleated cell counts. The method was immunoSEQ multiplex PCR; TCRdb's version includes in-frame clones alone and lacks a portion of them. The V and J calls and the clone size are those of that table, but D and trimming were determined from the DNA. In the table there are hundreds of thousands of clones, around nine tenths of which are singletons. In regard to this clone: This sample also contains other DNA sequences that code for the same CDR3.

The CDR3 sequence is 14 residues long. CDR1 and CDR2 from the germline V gene are SGHRS and YFSETQ. The ends lost 4 bases at V and 1 base at J; junction bases unmatched: 4. This chain links TRBV5-1 with TRBJ1-1; 7 nucleotides agree with TRBD1. This TCR was recovered from a man in his sixties or seventies with acute or convalescent COVID-19. The material sequenced was peripheral blood. The CDR3 sequence: CASSPRTGNTEAFF. CDR3 DNA: TGCGCCAGCAGCCCCCGGACAGGGAACACTGAAGCTTTCTTT.